The 25 T cell receptor beta chains in this list originate from one sample, sequenced in a study of glioma-infiltrating T cells. Amplification of TCR alpha and beta CDR3 regions from RNA used iRepertoire nested multiplex PCR. TCRdb re-called the multiplex PCR reads with MiXCR, one entry per CDR3 protein. In the table there are tens of thousands of distinct CDR3 sequences, about a quarter of which are singletons. Specimen: glioma tissue, nonneoplastic brain tissue, or PBMCs (not recorded which). All receptors derive from a human donor with low-grade glioma or glioblastoma, undergoing nonglioma brain surgery, or in good health (not recorded which).

This clonotype was counted at least ten times. V is TRBV27 and J is TRBJ2-3; 13 bases match TRBD2. Trimming removed 0 bases from V and 2 bases from J; junction bases left unmatched: 5. Germline values: CDR1 MNHEY, CDR2 SMNVEV (reference sequence). The CDR3 spans 18 residues. CDR3 bases: TGTGCCAGCAGTTTATCGCGGACTAGCGGGAGTTCCACAGATACGCAGTATTTT. Translating it yields CASSLSRTSGSSTDTQYF.

This clonotype was counted between two and nine times. V usage is TRBV11-2 and J usage is TRBJ1-6; 9 bases fit TRBD1. Germline CDR1 SGHAT, CDR2 FQNNGV. V gave up 2 bases and J gave up 9 bases; unmatched junction bases: 5. There are 15 residues in the CDR3. The CDR3 spells CASSLYTGGGSPLHF. In DNA form, the CDR3 reads TGTGCCAGCAGCTTATACACAGGGGGCGGTTCACCCCTCCACTTT.

The table lists this clonotype with many counts. This chain connects TRBV19 to TRBJ2-3, with 7 positions matching TRBD2. Germline values: CDR1 LNHDA, CDR2 SQIVND (reference sequence). The CDR3 runs to 16 residues. J was trimmed by 2 bases and V by 2 bases; bases with no gene match: 7. This CDR3 reads CASSISGTIPTDTQYF. CDR3 bases: TGTGCCAGTAGTATATCAGGGACTATACCCACAGATACGCAGTATTTT.

This clonotype was counted at least ten times. V is TRBV19 and J is TRBJ2-3; D possibly corresponds to TRBD2 (7 bases). Germline V gene lookup returns CDR1 LNHDA and CDR2 SQIVND (reference sequence). Deletions cut 2 bases from V and 4 bases from J, with 13 bases between. The CDR3 is 15 residues long. CDR3 region: CASSIIGGQSDTQYF. As DNA, the CDR3 is TGTGCCAGTAGTATAATCGGGGGGCAATCAGATACGCAGTATTTT.

The chain links TRBV7-2 to TRBJ1-5; TRBD1 might be the D (5 bases). The CDR3 covers 14 residues. The germline gives CDR1 SGHTA, CDR2 FQGNSA. Trimming removed 1 base at V and 8 bases at J, with 12 bases between. The CDR3 loop is CASSLGRGGEPQHF. The CDR3 DNA follows: TGTGCCAGCAGCTTAGGACGGGGGGGAGAGCCCCAGCATTTT.

Ten or more counts support this clonotype. The chain joins TRBV18 to TRBJ2-7; 9 bases map to TRBD2. Germline V gives CDR1 KGHSH, CDR2 LQKENI. V shed 4 bases, J shed 3 bases, and the junction held 7 bases outside the gene matches. CDR3 length equals 15 residues. The CDR3 sequence is CASSLFSGRNYEQYF. CDR3 bases: TGTGCCAGCTCACTTTTCAGCGGGAGGAACTACGAGCAGTACTTC.

This clonotype has at least ten counts. This rearrangement joins TRBV12-3 or TRBV12-4 to TRBJ1-5; TRBD1 is a possible D gene (6 bases). The CDR3 sequence is 17 residues long. V was cut by 2 bases and J by 0 bases, with 14 bases left in between. The CDR3 sequence is CASSLQGSGDSNQPQHF. CDR3 DNA sequence: TGTGCCAGCAGTTTACAAGGGTCAGGGGATAGCAATCAGCCCCAGCATTTT.

The chain employs TRBV18 and TRBJ2-3; 8 nucleotides match TRBD1. The CDR3 loop spans 16 amino acids. Germline trimming cut 2 bases from V and 1 base from J; bases unmatched to any gene: 5. CDR1 and CDR2 (germline): KGHSH, LQKENI. The CDR3 protein is CASSPSRGQGTDTQYF. In DNA form, the CDR3 reads TGTGCCAGCTCACCATCGAGGGGACAGGGCACAGATACGCAGTATTTT.

There are a few counts of this clonotype. CDR3 in DNA: TGCGCCAGCAGCGTGACAGGGGGAAGGATTGATACGCAGTATTTT. This encodes CASSVTGGRIDTQYF. The genes are TRBV5-1 and TRBJ2-3, with 9 bases lining up with TRBD1. V shed 4 bases and J 6 bases; nucleotides not matched to a gene: 9. Germline values: CDR1 SGHRS, CDR2 YFSETQ. CDR3 length: 15 residues.

A note on this clonotype: A much larger clone lies one base from this, so it may be a read error. The V gene is TRBV18, the J gene TRBJ2-7; a possible D gene is TRBD1 (6 bases). The V and J ends lost 6 bases and 4 bases respectively, with 16 bases between them. The CDR3 contains 14 residues. Germline V gene data show CDR1 as KGHSH and CDR2 as LQKENI. The CDR3 nucleotides are TGTGCCAGCTCCCTTCGACAGGACCCGTACGAGCAGTACTTC. This translates into CASSLRQDPYEQYF.

This clonotype was picked up a small number of times. The genes are TRBV9 and TRBJ2-2; D uncertain. The CDR3 contains 14 residues. Between the trimmed V and J ends, which lost 4 bases and 7 bases, there was a span of 14 bases. Per germline, CDR1 SGDLS and CDR2 YYNGEE. The CDR3 loop reads CASSPMDGNGELFF. CDR3 bases: TGTGCCAGCAGCCCAATGGACGGAAACGGGGAGCTGTTTTTT. Full variable domain (remainder filled in from reference TRBV9 and TRBJ2-2): DSGVTQTPKHLITATGQRVTLRCSPRSGDLSVYWYQQSLDQGLQFLIQYYNGEERAKGNILERFSAQQFPDLHSELNLSSLELGDSALYFCASSPMDGNGELFFGEGSRLTVL.

J is TRBJ2-3 and V is TRBV5-1, with 8 bases fitting TRBD1. Germline V CDR1 and CDR2: SGHRS, YFSETQ. This CDR3 has 16 residues. With 0 bases clipped from V and 1 base from J, the junction kept 4 bases outside the gene matches. The CDR3 nucleotides read TGCGCCAGCAGCTTGGTTCAGGGGGCATGCACAGATACGCAGTATTTT. It encodes CASSLVQGACTDTQYF.

The chain uses TRBV4-1 and TRBJ2-5; D might be TRBD1 (6 bases). Trimming took off 4 bases at V and 4 bases at J, with 13 bases between the two ends. The CDR3 has 14 amino acids. Germline lookup yields CDR1 MGHRA and CDR2 YSYEKL. CDR3 DNA: TGCGCCAGCAGCCGAGTCCTCAGGGGAGAGACCCAGTACTTC. Translation: CASSRVLRGETQYF.

This clonotype was detected many times. The chain couples TRBV2 to TRBJ1-5; tentatively, D is TRBD1 (6 bases). Trimming pared 7 bases from V and 5 bases from J, leaving 12 bases between. The CDR3 runs 13 residues. CDR1 and CDR2 from the germline V gene are SNHLY and FYNNEI. The CDR3 protein is CASNREIDQPQHF. CDR3 in DNA: TGTGCCAGCAACAGGGAGATCGATCAGCCCCAGCATTTT.

Details on this clonotype: A much bigger clone sits one base away, suggesting this may be a read error. V and J are TRBV18 and TRBJ1-5, with a possible D match to TRBD1 (5 bases). The CDR3 has 19 amino acids. Germline CDR1 KGHSH, CDR2 LQKENI. With 4 bases removed from V and 0 bases from J, the gap between germline ends came to 22 bases. The CDR3 DNA is TGTGCCAGCTCACTCTTCAGAACCGGGACGGCTTATAGCAATCAGCCCCAGCATTTT. Translation: CASSLFRTGTAYSNQPQHF.

This clonotype was detected many times. V and J are TRBV3-1 and TRBJ1-5; D is ambiguous. There are 14 residues in the CDR3. The V gene's germline CDR1 is LGHDT and CDR2 YNNKEL (reference sequence). Trimming pared 6 bases from V and 2 bases from J, leaving 11 bases between. In DNA, the CDR3 is TGTGCCAGCAGTCCTTATACAGGCAATCAGCCCCAGCATTTT. This codes for CASSPYTGNQPQHF. Drawing the rest from reference TRBV3-1 and TRBJ1-5, the complete variable domain is DTAVSQTPKYLVTQMGNDKSIKCEQNLGHDTMYWYKQDSKKFLKIMFSYNNKELIINETVPNRFSPKSPDKAHLNLHINSLELGDSAVYFCASSPYTGNQPQHFGDGTRLSIL.

This clonotype has ten or more counts. The V gene is TRBV2, the J gene TRBJ2-2; 11 bases map to TRBD2. The germline gives CDR1 SNHLY, CDR2 FYNNEI. The CDR3 sequence is 14 residues long. V shed 6 bases and J 5 bases; nucleotides not matched to a gene: 2. CDR3 nucleotides: TGTGCCAGCAGACTAGCGGGAGAGACCGGGGAGCTGTTTTTT. Protein product: CASRLAGETGELFF.

The table lists this clonotype with many counts. The V and J genes are TRBV12-3 or TRBV12-4 and TRBJ1-5; possibly TRBD1 for D (5 bases). The CDR3 spans 14 residues. With 5 bases removed from V and 4 bases from J, the gap between germline ends came to 12 bases. CDR3 protein: CASSPGRLNQPQHF. CDR3 sequence (DNA): TGTGCCAGCAGTCCAGGGAGACTAAATCAGCCCCAGCATTTT.

This clonotype was observed many times. The chain carries TRBV20-1 and TRBJ2-5; D gene ambiguous. CDR1 DFQATT and CDR2 SNEGSKA come from the germline V gene (reference sequence). V lost 6 bases, J lost 2 bases, and 13 bases lay in between. There are 13 residues in the CDR3. The CDR3 loop reads CSAATSTQETQYF. The CDR3 bases are TGCAGTGCGGCGACGTCGACACAAGAGACCCAGTACTTC.

This clonotype was recorded many times. It may be a read error: a sequence one base away is much more abundant. The CDR3 does not end in the conserved phenylalanine or tryptophan, so this is likely a read error. The V and J genes are TRBV27 and TRBJ2-1, with no clear D. This CDR3 has 11 amino acids. V was cut by 5 bases and J by 5 bases, with 4 bases left in between. Germline V gene data show CDR1 as MNHEY and CDR2 as SMNVEV (reference sequence). The CDR3: CASSVNNEQFL. The DNA of the CDR3 is TGTGCCAGCAGTGTCAACAATGAGCAGTTCCTC.

This clonotype has ten or more counts. This rearrangement joins TRBV25-1 to TRBJ1-2, with D perhaps matching TRBD1 (5 bases). This CDR3 has 13 amino acids. Germline V gene lookup returns CDR1 MGHDK and CDR2 SYGVNS. The V end was cut by 3 bases, the J end by 8 bases, with 13 bases between. The CDR3 here is CASSDRLQDGYTF. The DNA of the CDR3 is TGTGCCAGCAGTGATAGACTACAGGACGGCTACACCTTC.

Many counts were recorded for this clonotype. The V and J genes are TRBV7-9 and TRBJ2-5; D unresolved. The CDR3 has 15 residues. Germline V gene data show CDR1 as SEHNR and CDR2 as FQNEAQ (reference sequence). Trimming took off 5 bases at V and 0 bases at J, with 13 bases between the two ends. The CDR3 sequence is CASSRSSYYQETQYF. As DNA, the CDR3 is TGTGCCAGCAGCCGGTCCTCTTACTACCAAGAGACCCAGTACTTC.

V and J are TRBV5-1 and TRBJ1-2; D gene uncertain. The CDR3 consists of 13 residues. The germline V gene has CDR1 SGHRS and CDR2 YFSETQ. V gave up 2 bases and J gave up 5 bases, with 10 bases separating them. The chain's CDR3 is CASSLSGTYGYTF. CDR3 nucleotides: TGCGCCAGCAGCTTATCAGGCACTTATGGCTACACCTTC.

This clonotype was found a few times. CDR3 sequence: CASSPANYEQYF. Written as DNA, the CDR3 is TGTGCCAGCAGCCCAGCAAACTACGAGCAGTACTTC. The chain employs TRBV11-2 and TRBJ2-7; no reliable D call. The germline V gene has CDR1 SGHAT and CDR2 FQNNGV. The CDR3 consists of 12 residues. V was cut by 5 bases and J by 3 bases, with 8 bases left in between.

This clonotype was detected many times. The gene calls are TRBV18 and TRBJ2-5; D unresolved. The CDR3 is 12 residues long. Germline V gives CDR1 KGHSH, CDR2 LQKENI. V dropped 4 bases and J dropped 3 bases, with 6 bases sitting between them. The CDR3 spells CASSRVEETQYF. The CDR3 DNA reads TGTGCCAGCTCACGTGTCGAAGAGACCCAGTACTTC.